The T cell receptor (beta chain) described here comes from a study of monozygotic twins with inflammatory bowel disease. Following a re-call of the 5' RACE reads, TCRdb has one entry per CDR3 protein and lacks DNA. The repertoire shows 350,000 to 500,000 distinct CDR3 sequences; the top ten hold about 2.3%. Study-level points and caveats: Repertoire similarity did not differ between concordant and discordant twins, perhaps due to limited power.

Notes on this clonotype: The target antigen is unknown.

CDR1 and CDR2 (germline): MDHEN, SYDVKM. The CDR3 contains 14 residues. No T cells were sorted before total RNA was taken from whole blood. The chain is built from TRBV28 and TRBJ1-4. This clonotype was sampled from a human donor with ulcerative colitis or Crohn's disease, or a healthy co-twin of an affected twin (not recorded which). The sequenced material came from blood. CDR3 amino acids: CASSTLWGNEKLFF.